This T cell receptor (beta chain) was found in a study of OX40 agonist ivuxolimab in advanced cancers. Study as a whole: Hepatocellular carcinoma, melanoma, renal cell or head and neck cancer occurred in dose-escalation patients. Whole-study results and caveats: Blood T cells, both CD4+ and CD8+, expanded clonally by week 6 at 0.1 to 3.0 mg/kg.

TCRdb keeps only in-frame clones here, not all; method: immunoSEQ multiplex PCR. The sample contains tens of thousands of clones, about nine tenths of which appear only once. This clone was seen a handful of times. Its antigen is still unknown. The study sampled blood at baseline, cycle 4 day 1, and cycle 7 day 1. This receptor was taken from an adult with an advanced solid tumor such as melanoma, head and neck, liver or kidney cancer. The specimen comprised CD4+ or CD8+ T cells sorted from blood, sampled in a trial of the OX40 agonist ivuxolimab.

This CDR3 reads CASTRQHSYNEQFF. The CDR3 nucleotides are TGTGCCAGCACCCGACAGCACTCCTACAATGAGCAGTTCTTC. The chain couples TRBV28 to TRBJ2-1, with D perhaps matching TRBD1 (5 bases). CDR1 is MDHEN and CDR2 is SYDVKM in the germline V gene. CDR3 size: 14 residues. Trimming removed 7 bases from V and 0 bases from J, with 10 bases in between.